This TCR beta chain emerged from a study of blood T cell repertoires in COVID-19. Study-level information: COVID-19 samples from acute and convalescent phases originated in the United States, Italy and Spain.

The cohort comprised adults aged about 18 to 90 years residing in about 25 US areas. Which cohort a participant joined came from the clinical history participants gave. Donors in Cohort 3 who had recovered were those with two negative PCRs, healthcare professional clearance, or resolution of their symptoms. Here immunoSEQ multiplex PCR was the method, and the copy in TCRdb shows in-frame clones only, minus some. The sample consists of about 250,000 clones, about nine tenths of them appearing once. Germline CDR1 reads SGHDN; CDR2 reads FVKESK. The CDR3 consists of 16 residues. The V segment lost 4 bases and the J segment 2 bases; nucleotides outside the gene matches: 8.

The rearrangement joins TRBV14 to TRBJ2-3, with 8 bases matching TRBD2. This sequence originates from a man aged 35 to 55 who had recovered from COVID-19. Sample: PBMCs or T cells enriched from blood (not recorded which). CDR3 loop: CASSLRLAGTTDTQYF. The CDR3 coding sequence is TGTGCCAGCAGCCTCCGTTTAGCGGGGACCACAGATACGCAGTATTTT.